A single sample gave rise to the 13 T cell receptor beta chains below, sequenced in a study of cytotoxic CD8 clonotypes in ibrutinib-treated CLL. Method: immunoSEQ multiplex PCR; TCRdb's copy keeps in-frame clones and lacks some. The sample lists under 300,000 clones, under 80% occurring once. The sample here was PBMCs, taken after 24 months of ibrutinib treatment. These receptors were taken from a human donor with chronic lymphocytic leukemia.

As for this clone: The sample contains more than one DNA sequence encoding this CDR3. This chain connects TRBV18 to TRBJ1-2; 7 nucleotides line up with TRBD1. Trimming cost V 3 bases and J 3 bases; bases outside gene matches: 1. The CDR3 runs 13 residues. The germline CDR1 and CDR2 sequences are KGHSH and LQKENI. CDR3: CASSPDRDYGYTF. Here the CDR3 DNA reads TGTGCCAGCTCACCCGACAGGGACTATGGCTACACCTTC. Drawing the rest from reference TRBV18 and TRBJ1-2, the complete variable domain is NAGVMQNPRHLVRRRGQEARLRCSPMKGHSHVYWYRQLPEEGLKFMVYLQKENIIDESGMPKERFSAEFPKEGPSILRIQQVVRGDSAAYFCASSPDRDYGYTFGSGTRLTVV.

This sequence joins TRBV28 and TRBJ2-7, with 9 nucleotides matching TRBD2. Germline V gene data show CDR1 as MDHEN and CDR2 as SYDVKM. J lost 1 base, V lost 6 bases, and 13 bases had no gene match. The CDR3 runs 17 residues. CDR3 coding DNA: TGTGCCAGCAGATTAGCGGGAGTCTCGTTCGGGTCCTACGAGCAGTACTTC. Protein sequence: CASRLAGVSFGSYEQYF.

The chain uses TRBV7-9 and TRBJ1-2; D unclear. Trimming removed 5 bases from V and 4 bases from J, with 5 bases in between. CDR1 SEHNR and CDR2 FQNEAQ come from the germline V gene (reference sequence). The CDR3 is 11 amino acids. CDR3 bases: TGTGCCAGCAGCCTATCCTATGGCTACACCTTC. Protein: CASSLSYGYTF.

The chain recombines TRBV7-6 with TRBJ2-1; D is unresolved. Germline CDR1 is SGHVS and CDR2 is FNYEAQ. The ends were cut back, 8 bases at V and 3 bases at J, with 5 bases in the middle. The CDR3 covers 11 residues. In DNA form, the CDR3 reads TGTGCCAGCGGGGACTACAATGAGCAGTTCTTC. Translated, it gives CASGDYNEQFF.

This chain connects TRBV6-6 to TRBJ2-7; the D is unclear. V dropped 6 bases and J dropped 7 bases, with 7 bases sitting between them. From germline, CDR1 is MNHNY and CDR2 SVGAGI (reference sequence). The CDR3 is 10 residues long. Written as DNA, the CDR3 is TGTGCCAGCAGGTCCACTGAGCAGTACTTC. Translation gives CASRSTEQYF.

This clone was seen a handful of times. V usage is TRBV18 and J usage is TRBJ2-3; 8 bases match TRBD2. After removal of 0 bases from V and 4 bases from J, the junction contained 6 bases not matched to a gene. CDR1 is KGHSH and CDR2 is LQKENI in the germline V gene. The CDR3 is made up of 16 amino acids. CDR3 DNA sequence: TGTGCCAGCTCACCACCGGGACTAGATGTGGCAGATACGCAGTATTTT. As protein: CASSPPGLDVADTQYF.

CDR3 protein: CSVERDTEAFF. In nucleotides, the CDR3 is TGCAGCGTTGAGAGGGACACTGAAGCTTTCTTT. The chain combines TRBV29-1 with TRBJ1-1; no clear D. Germline V gene sequence: CDR1 SQVTM, CDR2 ANQGSEA. Trimming cost V 3 bases and J 3 bases, with 5 bases left between them. The CDR3 contains 11 residues.

This clone was seen more than once but under ten times. The rearrangement joins TRBV7-8 to TRBJ1-4, with D possibly TRBD1 on 6 matching bases. Trimming took 4 bases from V and 8 from J, leaving 17 bases between them. The germline CDR1 and CDR2 sequences are SGHVS and FQNEAQ. There are 15 residues in the CDR3. CDR3 bases: TGTGCCAGCAGCTCGAAACAGGGCTATCGAGAAAAACTGTTTTTT. Translation: CASSSKQGYREKLFF.

The chain is built from TRBV15 and TRBJ2-7, with D possibly matching TRBD2 (5 bases). The CDR3 runs to 14 residues. Germline V gives CDR1 LNHNV, CDR2 YYDKDF (reference sequence). Trimming cost V 9 bases and J 3 bases, with 18 bases left between them. CDR3 amino acids: CATGEGAAFYEQYF. The CDR3 DNA follows: TGTGCCACGGGCGAAGGAGCGGCATTCTACGAGCAGTACTTC. The whole variable domain, filled in from reference TRBV15 and TRBJ2-7, reads DAMVIQNPRYQVTQFGKPVTLSCSQTLNHNVMYWYQQKSSQAPKLLFHYYDKDFNNEADTPDNFQSRRPNTSFCFLDIRSPGLGDTAMYLCATGEGAAFYEQYFGPGTRLTVT.

The rearrangement joins TRBV4-2 to TRBJ1-2; D possibly corresponds to TRBD1 (6 bases). There are 13 residues in the CDR3. CDR1 and CDR2 from the germline V gene are LGHNA and YNFKEQ. Trimming removed 3 bases from V and 8 bases from J, with 13 bases in between. The CDR3 nucleotides read TGTGCCAGCAGCCACGCAGGGGAGAGCGGCTACACCTTC. Its protein is CASSHAGESGYTF.

V usage is TRBV28 and J usage is TRBJ2-3, with D perhaps matching TRBD1 or TRBD2 (5 bases each). The germline V and J ends were trimmed by 4 bases and 3 bases, with 14 bases remaining between them. Germline V lookup: CDR1 MDHEN, CDR2 SYDVKM. The CDR3 totals 15 residues. CDR3 coding DNA: TGTGCCAGCAGTTCCAGGATGGGGGTTACAGATACGCAGTATTTT. Protein: CASSSRMGVTDTQYF.

This clone appeared a few times. This chain links TRBV28 with TRBJ2-4; D not resolved. V lost 4 bases and J 6 bases, leaving 10 bases between the germline ends. This CDR3 region has 13 residues. The germline gives CDR1 MDHEN, CDR2 SYDVKM. This CDR3 is CASSYAEANIQYF. For the CDR3, the DNA is TGTGCCAGCAGTTACGCAGAAGCAAACATTCAGTACTTC. Filled out from reference TRBV28 and TRBJ2-4, the complete variable domain reads DVKVTQSSRYLVKRTGEKVFLECVQDMDHENMFWYRQDPGLGLRLIYFSYDVKMKEKGDIPEGYSVSREKKERFSLILESASTNQTSMYLCASSYAEANIQYFGAGTRLSVL.

This sequence joins TRBV5-4 and TRBJ2-7; TRBD2 matches 10 bases. The CDR3 contains 17 residues. Losses at the gene ends were 3 bases for V and 5 bases for J; bases not matched to a gene: 14. CDR1 and CDR2 (germline): SGHNT, YYREEE (reference sequence). The CDR3 bases are TGTGCCAGCAGCTCCCTTCGGGCTAGCGGGAGTCTAAACGAGCAGTACTTC. It is translated as CASSSLRASGSLNEQYF.